What follows describes a single TCR beta chain. Its antigen is still unknown. This sample's RNA came from whole unsorted tissue. Newly diagnosed lung cancer patients had thoracic surgery in China, August–November 2014, without prior chemotherapy. The data are from a study of tumor and adjacent non-tumor tissue in lung cancer. Study overall: Stage I to III disease affected about ten men and 4 or 5 women aged about 31 to 80. Around 4 million productive TCRbeta reads were obtained per sample on average. Study results and limitations: TCR diversity was significantly greater in tumor than normal lung tissue.

A modified ARM-PCR protocol with three rounds of nested PCR amplified TCRbeta. Each CDR3 protein is one row after TCRdb ran MiXCR on the multiplex PCR reads. The table has 78,000 or so distinct CDR3 sequences, 75% to 90% seen once. The length of the CDR3 is 18 residues. With 2 bases removed from V and 17 bases from J, the gap between germline ends came to 33 bases. Germline V gene data show CDR1 as MNHEY and CDR2 as SVGEGT. This TCR was recovered from a woman between 45 and 65 years old with non-small cell lung cancer. The sample was lung tumor tissue. The chain is built from TRBV6-2 or TRBV6-3 and TRBJ2-2; D perhaps matches TRBD2 (7 bases). The CDR3 coding sequence is TGTGCCAGCAGTTACGGGGCTAGTAAAACGGCGAACACCGGGGGGCTATTTTTT. This gives the protein CASSYGASKTANTGGLFF.